The 25 T cell receptor beta chains in this list originate from one sample, sequenced in a study of cytomegalovirus exposure and HLA in healthy donors. Amplification used 60 Vbeta primers and 13 Jbeta primers. Libraries were prepared by immunoSEQ multiplex PCR; TCRdb keeps only in-frame clonotypes and omits some of them. The table shows under 200,000 clones, with 82% occurring only once. Source material: PBMCs. The receptors derive from a girl under 18 in good health and CMV-seropositive.

CDR3 sequence reads: CASAASGRLNTQYF. DNA of the CDR3: TGTGCCAGCGCAGCTAGCGGGAGGCTGAATACGCAGTATTTT. The V gene is TRBV2, the J gene TRBJ2-3; 11 bases fit TRBD2. CDR3 length: 14 residues. The germline V gene encodes CDR1 SNHLY and CDR2 FYNNEI. V lost 8 bases and J lost 7; bases outside the gene matches: 8. Looking up the rest from reference TRBV2 and TRBJ2-3 gives the full variable domain: EPEVTQTPSHQVTQMGQEVILRCVPISNHLYFYWYRQILGQKVEFLVSFYNNEISEKSEIFDDQFSVERPDGSNFTLKIRSTKLEDSAMYFCASAASGRLNTQYFGPGTRLTVL.

This sequence joins TRBV9 and TRBJ1-3; 9 bases line up with TRBD1. The CDR3 covers 15 residues. CDR1 and CDR2 (germline): SGDLS, YYNGEE. The junction had 6 bases not matched to a gene; V was cut back by 4 bases and J by 4 bases. CDR3 sequence reads: CASSLRTGAGNTIYF. The CDR3 coding sequence is TGTGCCAGCAGCCTCCGGACAGGGGCCGGAAACACCATATATTTT. The full variable domain, its missing parts supplied by reference TRBV9 and TRBJ1-3, is DSGVTQTPKHLITATGQRVTLRCSPRSGDLSVYWYQQSLDQGLQFLIQYYNGEERAKGNILERFSAQQFPDLHSELNLSSLELGDSALYFCASSLRTGAGNTIYFGEGSWLTVV.

CDR3 sequence (DNA): TGTGCCAGTTTCTTGCCAGGGAACACTGAAGCTTTCTTT. Amino acid sequence: CASFLPGNTEAFF. The chain couples TRBV19 to TRBJ1-1; D is unclear. CDR3 size: 13 residues. Germline CDR1 and CDR2: LNHDA and SQIVND (reference sequence). Trimming removed 8 bases from V and 1 base from J, with 11 bases in between.

This chain joins TRBV13 and TRBJ1-3; D is perhaps TRBD1 (5 bases). CDR3 length: 15 residues. V was trimmed by 10 bases and J by 0 bases, leaving 16 bases between them. Germline CDR1 PRHDT, CDR2 FYEKMQ (reference sequence). CDR3 DNA sequence: TGTGCCACCCGTACACAGGCGAGCTCTGGAAACACCATATATTTT. This gives the protein CATRTQASSGNTIYF.

The chain has TRBV4-1 and TRBJ2-7; D uncertain. The CDR3 is 12 amino acids. Germline CDR1 is MGHRA and CDR2 is YSYEKL. Trimming cost V 1 base and J 9 bases, with 10 bases left between them. CDR3 DNA sequence: TGCGCCAGCAGCCAAGGTGGGCGTGGGCAGTACTTC. Translated, it gives CASSQGGRGQYF.

This clone appeared a few times. This chain uses TRBV7-6 with TRBJ2-5; D gene ambiguous. The germline V and J ends were trimmed by 4 bases and 2 bases, with 14 bases remaining between them. From germline, CDR1 is SGHVS and CDR2 FNYEAQ. The CDR3 has 15 residues. CDR3 sequence: CASSSLTGNQETQYF. As DNA, the CDR3 is TGTGCCAGCAGCTCACTGACGGGTAATCAAGAGACCCAGTACTTC.

This chain links TRBV28 with TRBJ1-1; D perhaps matches TRBD1 (6 bases). CDR3 length: 15 amino acids. The germline CDR1 and CDR2 sequences are MDHEN and SYDVKM. Trimming left V 6 bases short and J 4 bases short, with 18 bases between. This CDR3 reads CASRPRTALTTEAFF. The CDR3 DNA is TGTGCCAGCAGGCCCCGGACAGCGTTAACCACTGAAGCTTTCTTT.

This chain connects TRBV21-1 to TRBJ1-1; TRBD1 was called by the table and not checked on the DNA. TRBV21-1 is listed as a pseudogene. The CDR3 is 20 residues long. The CDR3 here is CASSKVQVCRTGGLSPEAFF. The DNA for the CDR3 is TGTGCCAGCAGCAAAGTTCAGGTATGTCGGACAGGGGGCCTCAGCCCTGAAGCTTTCTTT.

This chain connects TRBV5-1 to TRBJ2-6; D unclear. V was clipped by 0 bases and J by 0 bases, with 7 bases between them. This CDR3 is 16 amino acids long. CDR1 and CDR2 (germline): SGHRS, YFSETQ. CDR3 bases: TGCGCCAGCAGCTTGGACAGCAGCTCTGGGGCCAACGTCCTGACTTTC. Translating it yields CASSLDSSSGANVLTF.

The chain combines TRBV28 with TRBJ2-7; D not resolved. Trimming cost V 7 bases and J 2 bases, with 15 bases left between them. This CDR3 region has 14 residues. CDR1 is MDHEN, CDR2 SYDVKM, per germline. The CDR3 loop is CASKVVPSTYEQYF. For the CDR3, the DNA is TGTGCCAGCAAAGTCGTCCCCTCTACCTACGAGCAGTACTTC.

The chain couples TRBV5-8 to TRBJ1-2, with 8 bases aligning to TRBD1. The CDR3 has 15 residues. Per germline, CDR1 SGHTS and CDR2 YDEGEE. V lost 2 bases to trimming and J lost 2 bases; unmatched junction nucleotides: 5. The CDR3 bases are TGTGCCAGCAGCTTCTCCCGGACAGGGAACTATGGCTACACCTTC. It specifies CASSFSRTGNYGYTF.

The chain carries TRBV2 and TRBJ1-3; maybe TRBD1 (6 bases). Per the germline V gene, CDR1 is SNHLY and CDR2 is FYNNEI. The CDR3 is 15 residues long. V was shortened by 4 bases and J by 0 bases, with 10 bases between the two germline ends. CDR3 nucleotide sequence: TGTGCCAGCAGTGCCACAGGGATCTCTGGAAACACCATATATTTT. This translates into CASSATGISGNTIYF.

J is TRBJ1-4 and V is TRBV29-1, with D possibly being TRBD1 (6 bases). The germline V and J ends were trimmed by 6 bases and 8 bases, with 13 bases remaining between them. The CDR3 sequence is 12 residues long. Germline values: CDR1 SQVTM, CDR2 ANQGSEA. Here the CDR3 reads CSVMTGEEKLFF. The DNA for the CDR3 is TGCAGCGTGATGACAGGAGAGGAAAAACTGTTTTTT.

The chain has TRBV9 and TRBJ2-7; the D gene is possibly TRBD2 (7 bases). CDR1 SGDLS and CDR2 YYNGEE come from the germline V gene. The CDR3 extends over 14 amino acids. V lost 2 bases and J 5 bases, leaving 14 bases between the germline ends. CDR3 amino acids: CASSVGAGRDEQYF. CDR3 nucleotides: TGTGCCAGCAGCGTGGGGGCAGGGAGGGACGAGCAGTACTTC. Full variable domain (outside the CDR3, taken from reference TRBV9 and TRBJ2-7): DSGVTQTPKHLITATGQRVTLRCSPRSGDLSVYWYQQSLDQGLQFLIQYYNGEERAKGNILERFSAQQFPDLHSELNLSSLELGDSALYFCASSVGAGRDEQYFGPGTRLTVT.

V gene TRBV2 combines with J gene TRBJ2-1, with 11 bases aligning to TRBD2. CDR3 length: 15 residues. After removal of 4 bases from V and 4 bases from J, the junction contained 3 bases not matched to a gene. Germline V gene data show CDR1 as SNHLY and CDR2 as FYNNEI. Written as DNA, the CDR3 is TGTGCCAGCAGTGCACTAGCGGGAGCTTACAATGAGCAGTTCTTC. Translating it yields CASSALAGAYNEQFF.

The chain combines TRBV7-2 with TRBJ1-2; D gene ambiguous. V was cut by 5 bases and J by 1 base, with 8 bases left in between. Germline CDR1 and CDR2: SGHTA and FQGNSA. This CDR3 spans 13 amino acids. The CDR3 reads CASSENLNYGYTF. CDR3 nucleotide sequence: TGTGCCAGCAGCGAGAACCTTAACTATGGCTACACCTTC.

The chain combines TRBV5-8 with TRBJ2-1; D remains ambiguous. The CDR3 is 16 residues long. Looked up from germline, CDR1 is SGHTS and CDR2 is YDEGEE. Trimming stripped 0 bases from V and 8 bases from J, with 18 bases between. CDR3 nucleotide sequence: TGTGCCAGCAGCTTGGGGGTGACAATATCCCCCCATGAGCAGTTCTTC. Translated, it gives CASSLGVTISPHEQFF.

V and J are TRBV28 and TRBJ2-1; 7 bases are a match to TRBD2. The CDR3 has 15 amino acids. V gave up 5 bases and J gave up 6 bases; unmatched junction bases: 10. Germline lookup yields CDR1 MDHEN and CDR2 SYDVKM. Here the CDR3 reads CASSPRGSGRNEQFF. The CDR3 nucleotides read TGTGCCAGCAGTCCCCGCGGGAGCGGTCGCAATGAGCAGTTCTTC.

The chain recombines TRBV27 with TRBJ2-5; D is perhaps TRBD1 (6 bases). The last part of the DNA fits TRBJ2-7 better; the J call may be wrong. Germline V CDR1 and CDR2: MNHEY, SMNVEV (reference sequence). The CDR3 spans 15 residues. The CDR3 nucleotides read TGTGCCAGCAGTGTCAGGGGATTCGGCCTATACGAGCAGTACTTC. Its translation is CASSVRGFGLYEQYF.

CDR3 residues: CASTSCTGGVRNTIYF. The CDR3 nucleotides are TGTGCCAGTACGTCTTGTACAGGGGGCGTCCGAAACACCATATATTTT. The chain recombines TRBV19 with TRBJ1-3; 9 nucleotides align to TRBD1. The trim removed 7 bases at V and 5 bases at J, leaving 12 bases unmatched. The germline V gene has CDR1 LNHDA and CDR2 SQIVND (reference sequence). This CDR3 comprises 16 residues.

The chain recombines TRBV7-9 with TRBJ2-7; 7 bases agree with TRBD1. The germline CDR1 and CDR2 sequences are SEHNR and FQNEAQ (reference sequence). The ends lost 4 bases at V and 5 bases at J; junction bases unmatched: 14. This CDR3 has 16 residues. The CDR3 reads CASSSLSLTGINEQYF. CDR3 nucleotides: TGTGCCAGCAGCTCCCTCTCTTTGACAGGGATCAACGAGCAGTACTTC.

Only one count was recorded for this clone. The CDR3 DNA follows: TGTGCCAGCAGCTTGTACTCTTACGAGCAGTACTTC. It specifies CASSLYSYEQYF. The chain has TRBV5-6 and TRBJ2-7; no definite D call. Germline assignment: CDR1 SGHDT and CDR2 YYEEEE. The CDR3 is 12 amino acids. Trimming removed 1 base at V and 4 bases at J, with 6 bases between.

This chain joins TRBV5-6 and TRBJ2-7; D unresolved. Germline values: CDR1 SGHDT, CDR2 YYEEEE. V was clipped by 0 bases and J by 8 bases, with 9 bases between them. The CDR3 extends over 12 amino acids. CDR3 amino acids: CASSLASWQQYF. The CDR3 DNA reads TGTGCCAGCAGCTTGGCCTCGTGGCAGCAGTACTTC.

Only a few counts were recorded for this clone. The chain joins TRBV19 to TRBJ1-1; D gene ambiguous. The CDR3 has 15 amino acids. Trimming removed 2 bases from V and 2 bases from J, with 12 bases in between. Germline V gene sequence: CDR1 LNHDA, CDR2 SQIVND (reference sequence). The CDR3 bases are TGTGCCAGTAGTATAATATCACGGGTCAACACTGAAGCTTTCTTT. Translating it yields CASSIISRVNTEAFF.

The chain uses TRBV28 and TRBJ2-1; 11 bases match TRBD2. In germline, CDR1 is MDHEN, CDR2 SYDVKM. The length of the CDR3 is 17 residues. J lost 9 bases, V lost 1 base, and 11 bases had no gene match. This chain's CDR3 is CASSLFPPLAGGTEQFF. The CDR3 DNA follows: TGTGCCAGCAGTTTATTCCCTCCCCTAGCGGGAGGAACTGAGCAGTTCTTC.